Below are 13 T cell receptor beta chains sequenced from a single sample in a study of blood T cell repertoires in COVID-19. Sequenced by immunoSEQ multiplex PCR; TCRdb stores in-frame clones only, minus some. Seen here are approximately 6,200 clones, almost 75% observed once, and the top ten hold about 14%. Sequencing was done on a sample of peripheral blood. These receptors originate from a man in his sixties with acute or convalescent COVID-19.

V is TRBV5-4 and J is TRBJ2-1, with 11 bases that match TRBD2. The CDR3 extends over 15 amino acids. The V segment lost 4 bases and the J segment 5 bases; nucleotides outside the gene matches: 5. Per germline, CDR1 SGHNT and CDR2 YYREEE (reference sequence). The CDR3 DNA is TGTGCCAGCAGCCTACCTAGCGGGGGGAACAATGAGCAGTTCTTC. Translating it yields CASSLPSGGNNEQFF. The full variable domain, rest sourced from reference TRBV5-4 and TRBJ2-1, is ETGVTQSPTHLIKTRGQQVTLRCSSQSGHNTVSWYQQALGQGPQFIFQYYREEENGRGNFPPRFSGLQFPNYSSELNVNALELDDSALYLCASSLPSGGNNEQFFGPGTRLTVL.

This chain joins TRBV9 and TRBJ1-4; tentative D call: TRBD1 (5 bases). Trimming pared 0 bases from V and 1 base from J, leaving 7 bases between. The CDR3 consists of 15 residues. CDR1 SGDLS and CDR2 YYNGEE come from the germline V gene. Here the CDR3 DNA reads TGTGCCAGCAGCGTAGAAGACAGAACTAATGAAAAACTGTTTTTT. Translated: CASSVEDRTNEKLFF.

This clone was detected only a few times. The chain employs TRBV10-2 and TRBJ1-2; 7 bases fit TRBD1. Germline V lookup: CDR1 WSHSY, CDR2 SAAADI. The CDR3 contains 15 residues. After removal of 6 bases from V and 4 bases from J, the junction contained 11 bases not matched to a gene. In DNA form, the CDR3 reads TGCGCCAGCAGACCCCGGGACAGCCTCCTCTATGGCTACACCTTC. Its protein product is CASRPRDSLLYGYTF.

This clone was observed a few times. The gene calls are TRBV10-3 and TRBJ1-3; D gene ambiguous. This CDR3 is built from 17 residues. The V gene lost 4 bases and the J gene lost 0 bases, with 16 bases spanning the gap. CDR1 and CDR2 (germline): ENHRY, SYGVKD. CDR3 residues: CAISVGGWVPSGNTIYF. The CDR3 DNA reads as TGTGCCATCAGTGTAGGAGGTTGGGTACCCTCTGGAAACACCATATATTTT.

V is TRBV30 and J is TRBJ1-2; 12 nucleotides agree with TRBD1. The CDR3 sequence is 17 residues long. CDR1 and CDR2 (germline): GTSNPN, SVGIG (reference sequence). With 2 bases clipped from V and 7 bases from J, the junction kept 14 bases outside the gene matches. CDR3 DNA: TGTGCCTGGAGTACGGGACAGGGGGCGAGATACGTCTCTGGCTACACCTTC. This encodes CAWSTGQGARYVSGYTF.

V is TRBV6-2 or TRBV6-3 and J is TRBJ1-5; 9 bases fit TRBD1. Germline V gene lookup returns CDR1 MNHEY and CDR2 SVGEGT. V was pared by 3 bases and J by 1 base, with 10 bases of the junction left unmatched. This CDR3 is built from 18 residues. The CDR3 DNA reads TGTGCCAGCAGTTATGAACAGGGGGCTTTAAGGAGCAATCAGCCCCAGCATTTT. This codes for CASSYEQGALRSNQPQHF.

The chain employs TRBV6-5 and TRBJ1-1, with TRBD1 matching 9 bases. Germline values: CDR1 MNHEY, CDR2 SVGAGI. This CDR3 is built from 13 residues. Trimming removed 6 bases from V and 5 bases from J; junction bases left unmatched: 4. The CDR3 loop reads CASRRTGVTEAFF. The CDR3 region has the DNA TGTGCCAGCAGACGGACAGGGGTTACTGAAGCTTTCTTT.

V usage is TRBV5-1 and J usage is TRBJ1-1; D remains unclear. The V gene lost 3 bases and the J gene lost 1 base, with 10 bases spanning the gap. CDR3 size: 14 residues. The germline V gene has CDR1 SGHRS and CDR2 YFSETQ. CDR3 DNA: TGCGCCAGCAGCTCGGGAGTCGCGAACACTGAAGCTTTCTTT. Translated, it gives CASSSGVANTEAFF.

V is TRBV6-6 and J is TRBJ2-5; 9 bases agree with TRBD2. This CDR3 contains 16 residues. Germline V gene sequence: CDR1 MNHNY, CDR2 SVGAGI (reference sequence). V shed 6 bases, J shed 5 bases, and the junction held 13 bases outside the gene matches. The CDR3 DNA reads TGTGCCAGCAGCCTCCCCGGGGCGGGGGGGCTGGAGACCCAGTACTTC. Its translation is CASSLPGAGGLETQYF.

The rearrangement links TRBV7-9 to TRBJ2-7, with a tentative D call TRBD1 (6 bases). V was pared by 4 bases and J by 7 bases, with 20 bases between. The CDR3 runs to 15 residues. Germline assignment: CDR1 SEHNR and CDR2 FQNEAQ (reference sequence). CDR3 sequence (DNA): TGTGCCAGCAGCTCCGGGACAACAAAAAGGGGGGAGCAGTACTTC. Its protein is CASSSGTTKRGEQYF.

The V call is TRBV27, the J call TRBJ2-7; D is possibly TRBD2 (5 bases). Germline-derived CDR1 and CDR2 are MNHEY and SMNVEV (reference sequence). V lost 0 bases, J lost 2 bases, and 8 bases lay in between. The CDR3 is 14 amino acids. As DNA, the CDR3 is TGTGCCAGCAGTTTATCGAGCGGCCCCTACGAGCAGTACTTC. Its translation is CASSLSSGPYEQYF.

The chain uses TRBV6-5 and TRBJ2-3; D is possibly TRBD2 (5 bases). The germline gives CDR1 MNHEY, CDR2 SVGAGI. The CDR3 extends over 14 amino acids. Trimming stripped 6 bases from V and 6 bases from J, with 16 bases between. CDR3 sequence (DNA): TGTGCCAGCAGCCGGGATCCCGGACGGGATACGCAGTATTTT. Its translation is CASSRDPGRDTQYF.

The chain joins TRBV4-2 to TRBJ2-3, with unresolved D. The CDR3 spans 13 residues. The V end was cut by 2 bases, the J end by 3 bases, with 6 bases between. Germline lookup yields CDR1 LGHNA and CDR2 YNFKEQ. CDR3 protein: CASSQPPTDTQYF. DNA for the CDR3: TGTGCCAGCAGCCAACCCCCAACAGATACGCAGTATTTT.